Listed here are 15 T cell receptor beta chains from one sample, sequenced in a study of cytomegalovirus exposure and HLA in healthy donors. The primer mix had 60 Vbeta and 13 Jbeta primers. The repertoire was sequenced with immunoSEQ multiplex PCR; TCRdb's copy has only in-frame clones and lacks some. The table records roughly 180,000 clones, about four fifths of them present only once. The sequenced sample was PBMCs. The receptors were sampled from a male donor in good health and CMV-seronegative.

The CDR3 here is CASSRTARDTQYF. CDR3 DNA sequence: TGTGCCAGCAGTCGGACAGCAAGAGATACGCAGTATTTT. The rearrangement links TRBV6-5 to TRBJ2-3, with a weak D call TRBD1 (6 bases). The CDR3 spans 13 residues. Between the trimmed V and J ends, which lost 5 bases and 5 bases, there was a span of 11 bases. Germline CDR1 is MNHEY and CDR2 is SVGAGI.

The chain joins TRBV6-5 to TRBJ1-1; no clear D. CDR3 length: 13 amino acids. The V end lost 5 bases, the J end lost 1 base, and 8 bases lay between the germline ends. Germline V gene sequence: CDR1 MNHEY, CDR2 SVGAGI. The CDR3 nucleotides read TGTGCCAGCAGTGTTCCAGGGAACACTGAAGCTTTCTTT. It encodes CASSVPGNTEAFF.

The genes are TRBV5-1 and TRBJ2-1; D not certain. With 4 bases removed from V and 7 bases from J, the gap between germline ends came to 9 bases. The CDR3 is 12 amino acids. Per germline, CDR1 SGHRS and CDR2 YFSETQ. The CDR3 spells CASSRSTNEQFF. The CDR3 bases are TGCGCCAGCAGCCGGTCGACTAATGAGCAGTTCTTC.

This clone was counted once. The chain uses TRBV19 and TRBJ2-2, with D tentatively TRBD2 (6 bases). The CDR3 runs 17 residues. In germline, CDR1 is LNHDA, CDR2 SQIVND (reference sequence). Trimming took 4 bases from V and 2 from J, leaving 17 bases between them. The CDR3 DNA sequence: TGTGCCAGTAGTACCCCCGCAGGAGGGATAAACACCGGGGAGCTGTTTTTT. This translates into CASSTPAGGINTGELFF.

This clone turned up a few times. The chain couples TRBV5-6 to TRBJ2-7; 11 bases align to TRBD2. CDR1 is SGHDT and CDR2 is YYEEEE in the germline V gene. The CDR3 runs 17 residues. The ends lost 4 bases at V and 2 bases at J; junction bases unmatched: 11. For the CDR3, the DNA is TGTGCCAGCAGCCCCCCGTTCGGGACTAGCGGAACCTACGAGCAGTACTTC. This codes for CASSPPFGTSGTYEQYF. The entire variable domain, with the rest obtained from reference TRBV5-6 and TRBJ2-7, is as follows: DAGVTQSPTHLIKTRGQQVTLRCSPKSGHDTVSWYQQALGQGPQFIFQYYEEEERQRGNFPDRFSGHQFPNYSSELNVNALLLGDSALYLCASSPPFGTSGTYEQYFGPGTRLTVT.

The rearrangement uses TRBV12-5 and TRBJ2-3; 7 bases match TRBD1. With V trimmed by 1 base and J by 5 bases, 0 bases remained unmatched. This CDR3 has 13 amino acids. Germline V CDR1 and CDR2: LGHNT, FRNRAP. The CDR3 sequence is CASGLDRGDTQYF. CDR3 nucleotides: TGTGCTAGTGGTTTGGACAGGGGAGATACGCAGTATTTT.

The chain joins TRBV5-1 to TRBJ2-7; a weak D match, TRBD2 (6 bases). There are 14 residues in the CDR3. Between the trimmed V and J ends, which lost 3 bases and 3 bases, there was a span of 13 bases. Germline CDR1 is SGHRS and CDR2 is YFSETQ. CDR3 coding DNA: TGCGCCAGCAGCTCATTGGAGGGTGACTACGAGCAGTACTTC. It is translated as CASSSLEGDYEQYF.

The V call is TRBV4-3, the J call TRBJ1-5, with D possibly matching TRBD1 (5 bases). CDR3 size: 13 residues. V lost 3 bases and J 3 bases, leaving 6 bases between the germline ends. Germline CDR1 is LGHNA and CDR2 is YSLEER. The CDR3 reads CASSQDTNQPQHF. DNA of the CDR3: TGCGCCAGCAGCCAGGACACCAATCAGCCCCAGCATTTT.

This chain connects TRBV7-7 to TRBJ2-5; D gene ambiguous. CDR3 length equals 15 residues. The V and J ends lost 1 base and 2 bases respectively, with 11 bases between them. CDR1 and CDR2 (germline): SSHAT, FNYEAQ (reference sequence). The CDR3 DNA follows: TGTGCCAGCAGCTTAGGGCCCGGGTCTCAAGAGACCCAGTACTTC. It translates to CASSLGPGSQETQYF.

V gene TRBV5-1 combines with J gene TRBJ2-3, with 10 bases matching TRBD2. CDR1 and CDR2 from the germline V gene are SGHRS and YFSETQ. J lost 3 bases, V lost 0 bases, and 4 bases had no gene match. This CDR3 is 16 amino acids long. Written as DNA, the CDR3 is TGCGCCAGCAGCTTGGAACTAGCGGGAAAGACAGATACGCAGTATTTT. It is translated as CASSLELAGKTDTQYF.

This clone was observed once. This rearrangement joins TRBV5-1 to TRBJ2-5, with 10 bases identical to TRBD1. The germline V gene encodes CDR1 SGHRS and CDR2 YFSETQ. V shed 3 bases, J shed 5 bases, and the junction held 4 bases outside the gene matches. This CDR3 region has 14 residues. The CDR3 loop reads CASSSGTGVETQYF. The CDR3 DNA sequence: TGCGCCAGCAGCTCCGGGACAGGGGTTGAGACCCAGTACTTC.

This chain connects TRBV29-1 to TRBJ2-7, with no clear D. The germline V gene has CDR1 SQVTM and CDR2 ANQGSEA. V dropped 1 base and J dropped 6 bases, with 13 bases sitting between them. The CDR3 extends over 13 amino acids. CDR3 sequence: CSVEGNRGREQYF. The CDR3 DNA is TGCAGCGTTGAAGGCAACCGTGGGCGCGAGCAGTACTTC.

The V and J genes are TRBV5-1 and TRBJ2-2; D possibly corresponds to TRBD2 (6 bases). Germline values: CDR1 SGHRS, CDR2 YFSETQ. The CDR3 is 14 amino acids. V lost 4 bases to trimming and J lost 6 bases, with 13 bases between them. CDR3 protein: CASSAGSRAGELFF. The CDR3 nucleotides are TGCGCCAGCAGCGCGGGATCCCGCGCCGGGGAGCTGTTTTTT.

V gene TRBV29-1 combines with J gene TRBJ1-2; 7 bases map to TRBD1. The CDR3 loop spans 14 amino acids. V dropped 3 bases and J dropped 2; count of bases not matched to a gene: 6. Germline-derived CDR1 and CDR2 are SQVTM and ANQGSEA. CDR3 region: CSVDEEGANYGYTF. In nucleotides, the CDR3 is TGCAGCGTTGATGAAGAGGGGGCCAACTATGGCTACACCTTC. Drawing the rest from reference TRBV29-1 and TRBJ1-2, the complete variable domain is SAVISQKPSRDICQRGTSLTIQCQVDSQVTMMFWYRQQPGQSLTLIATANQGSEATYESGFVIDKFPISRPNLTFSTLTVSNMSPEDSSIYLCSVDEEGANYGYTFGSGTRLTVV.

The J gene is TRBJ2-5, the V gene TRBV5-4; D is possibly TRBD1 (5 bases). V was cut by 1 base and J by 0 bases, with 13 bases left in between. The length of the CDR3 is 16 residues. Germline values: CDR1 SGHNT, CDR2 YYREEE (reference sequence). The CDR3 DNA follows: TGTGCCAGCAGCTTGTGGCAGGGATCCTACCAAGAGACCCAGTACTTC. As protein: CASSLWQGSYQETQYF.